Given below is one TCR beta chain in context. This sample stems from a study of blood T cell repertoires in COVID-19. Study-wide context: The United States, Italy and Spain provided the acute and convalescent COVID-19 samples. T cells, B-cell-depleted T cells, or PBMCs supplied cDNA or gDNA.

Germline CDR1 LGHNA, CDR2 YNFKEQ. This CDR3 comprises 14 residues. The ends were cut back, 1 base at V and 1 base at J, with 6 bases in the middle. In the authors' workflow: Counts of nucleated cells, estimated from reference gene primer amplification, were obtained. The table came from immunoSEQ multiplex PCR; TCRdb's copy has only in-frame clones and leaves some out. Clone size and the V and J calls come from that table; the DNA yielded D and trimming. This table holds about 100,000 clones, more than 65% found once. Specimen: peripheral blood. J is TRBJ2-3 and V is TRBV4-2; D is possibly TRBD2 (6 bases). This receptor was identified in a woman in her sixties or seventies with acute or convalescent COVID-19. CDR3 loop: CASSQGLGTDTQYF. CDR3 in DNA: TGTGCCAGCAGCCAAGGACTAGGCACAGATACGCAGTATTTT.